The rows below give T cell receptor beta chains drawn from one sample of a study of Graves' ophthalmopathy and Graves' hyperthyroidism. TCRdb analysed the multiplex PCR reads with MiXCR anew, one entry per CDR3 protein. The sample carries fewer than 70,000 distinct CDR3 sequences, more than 40% recorded once. Specimen: peripheral blood. The receptors originated from an adult woman with Graves' ophthalmopathy. CDR3s leave out the opening cysteine and the closing phenylalanine or tryptophan.

V gene | CDR3 protein
TRBV27 | ASSSQPQH
TRBV7-3 | ARSLQAHAEAF
TRBV20-1 | SARAGAGSHEQY
TRBV30 | AWRPLGWTNYEQY
TRBV15 | ATSRDRASGTGTDTQY
TRBV7-2 | ASSLTSGRAIYEQY
TRBV19 | APRSTSYEQY
TRBV10-3 | ATKRGRENEQY
TRBV7-2 | ASSTDRDREQF
TRBV27 | ASSRRADPFYGYT
TRBV20-1 | SAGGGGTEAF
TRBV10-2 | ASLGRGTYNEQF
TRBV10-3 | ATLDAGEAGSIQY
TRBV15 | AASSYDRGIGYGYT
TRBV20-1 | SALSGTYDEQF
TRBV16 | ASSQSPPRTTDTQY
TRBV28 | ASSYGTSGKRITQY
TRBV20-1 | SARTTGRTGELF
TRBV7-7 | ATGGGPDEQF
TRBV7-3 | ASSPGLVKDDEQS
TRBV25-1 | ASSEPGQGARGYT
TRBV11-2 | ASSHSPSGIGGNEQF